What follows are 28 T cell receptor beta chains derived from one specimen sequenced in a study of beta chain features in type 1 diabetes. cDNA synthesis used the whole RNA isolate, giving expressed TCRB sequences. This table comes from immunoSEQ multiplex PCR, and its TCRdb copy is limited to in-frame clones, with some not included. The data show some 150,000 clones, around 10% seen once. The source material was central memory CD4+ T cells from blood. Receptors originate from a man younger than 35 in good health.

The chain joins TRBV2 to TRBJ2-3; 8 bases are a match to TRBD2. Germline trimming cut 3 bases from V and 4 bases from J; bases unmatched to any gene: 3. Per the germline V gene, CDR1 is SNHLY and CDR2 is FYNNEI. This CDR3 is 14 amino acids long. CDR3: CASSDWTSSDTQYF. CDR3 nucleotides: TGTGCCAGCAGTGATTGGACTAGCTCAGATACGCAGTATTTT.

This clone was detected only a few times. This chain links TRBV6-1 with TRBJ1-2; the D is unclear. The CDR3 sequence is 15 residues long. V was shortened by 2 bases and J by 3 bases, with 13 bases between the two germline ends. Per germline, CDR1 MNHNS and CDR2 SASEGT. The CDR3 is CASSERQEADYGYTF. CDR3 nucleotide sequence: TGTGCCAGCAGTGAACGGCAGGAGGCGGACTATGGCTACACCTTC.

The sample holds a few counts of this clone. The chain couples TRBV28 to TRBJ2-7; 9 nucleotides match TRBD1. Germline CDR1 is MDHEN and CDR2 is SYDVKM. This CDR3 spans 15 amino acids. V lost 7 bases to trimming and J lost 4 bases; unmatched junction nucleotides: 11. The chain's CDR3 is CASKKPGQGGYEQYF. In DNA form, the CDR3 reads TGTGCCAGCAAAAAACCGGGACAGGGAGGTTACGAGCAGTACTTC.

CDR3 amino acids: CSVEVTEGRRSGELFF. In nucleotides, the CDR3 is TGCAGCGTTGAAGTGACGGAGGGGAGGCGGTCCGGGGAGCTGTTTTTT. The rearrangement joins TRBV29-1 to TRBJ2-2; the D gene is possibly TRBD2 (6 bases). This CDR3 spans 16 amino acids. Trimming left V 1 base short and J 6 bases short, with 18 bases between. Germline values: CDR1 SQVTM, CDR2 ANQGSEA.

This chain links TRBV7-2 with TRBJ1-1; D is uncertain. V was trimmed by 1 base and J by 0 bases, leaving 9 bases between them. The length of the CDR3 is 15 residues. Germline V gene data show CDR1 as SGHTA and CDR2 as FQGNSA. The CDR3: CASSLGGRLNTEAFF. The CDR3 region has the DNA TGTGCCAGCAGCTTAGGAGGCAGACTGAACACTGAAGCTTTCTTT.

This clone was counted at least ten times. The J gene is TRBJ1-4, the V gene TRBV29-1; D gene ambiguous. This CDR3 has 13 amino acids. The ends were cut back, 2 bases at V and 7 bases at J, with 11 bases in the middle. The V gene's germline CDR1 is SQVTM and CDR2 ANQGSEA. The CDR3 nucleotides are TGCAGCGTTGAAAGGCGGGAGGGTGAAAAACTGTTTTTT. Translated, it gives CSVERREGEKLFF.

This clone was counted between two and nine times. The CDR3 sequence is CASSDRGGRAGELFF. The CDR3 DNA follows: TGTGCCAGCAGCGATAGAGGCGGGAGGGCCGGGGAGCTGTTTTTT. The chain is built from TRBV9 and TRBJ2-2; TRBD2 matches 9 bases. The CDR3 runs to 15 residues. In germline, CDR1 is SGDLS, CDR2 YYNGEE. Losses at the gene ends were 3 bases for V and 6 bases for J; bases not matched to a gene: 6. The complete variable domain, with remaining parts taken from reference TRBV9 and TRBJ2-2, reads DSGVTQTPKHLITATGQRVTLRCSPRSGDLSVYWYQQSLDQGLQFLIQYYNGEERAKGNILERFSAQQFPDLHSELNLSSLELGDSALYFCASSDRGGRAGELFFGEGSRLTVL.

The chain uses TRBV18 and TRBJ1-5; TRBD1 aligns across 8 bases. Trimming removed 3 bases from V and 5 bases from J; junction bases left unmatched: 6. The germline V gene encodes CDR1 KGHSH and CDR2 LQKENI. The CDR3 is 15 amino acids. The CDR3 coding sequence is TGTGCCAGCTCACCCCTCGGGACAGGCGATCAGCCCCAGCATTTT. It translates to CASSPLGTGDQPQHF.

This chain's CDR3 is CASSPGQVQETQYF. CDR3 nucleotides: TGTGCCAGCAGCCCGGGACAGGTACAAGAGACCCAGTACTTC. The chain has TRBV5-4 and TRBJ2-5; 8 nucleotides align to TRBD1. The CDR3 sequence is 14 residues long. V lost 4 bases to trimming and J lost 2 bases; unmatched junction nucleotides: 4. CDR1 SGHNT and CDR2 YYREEE come from the germline V gene (reference sequence). Full variable domain (rest looked up from reference TRBV5-4 and TRBJ2-5): ETGVTQSPTHLIKTRGQQVTLRCSSQSGHNTVSWYQQALGQGPQFIFQYYREEENGRGNFPPRFSGLQFPNYSSELNVNALELDDSALYLCASSPGQVQETQYFGPGTRLLVL.

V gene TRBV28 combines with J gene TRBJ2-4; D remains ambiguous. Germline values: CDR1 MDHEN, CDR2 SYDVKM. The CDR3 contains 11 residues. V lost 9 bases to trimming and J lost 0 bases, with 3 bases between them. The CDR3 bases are TGTGCCAGTATAGCCAAAAACATTCAGTACTTC. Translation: CASIAKNIQYF. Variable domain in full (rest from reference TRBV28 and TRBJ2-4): DVKVTQSSRYLVKRTGEKVFLECVQDMDHENMFWYRQDPGLGLRLIYFSYDVKMKEKGDIPEGYSVSREKKERFSLILESASTNQTSMYLCASIAKNIQYFGAGTRLSVL.

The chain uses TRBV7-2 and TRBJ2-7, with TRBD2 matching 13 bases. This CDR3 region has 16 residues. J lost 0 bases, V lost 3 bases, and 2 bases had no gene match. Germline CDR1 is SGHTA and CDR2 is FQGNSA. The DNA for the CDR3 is TGTGCCAGCAGCTTCCGGACTAGCGGGAGCTCCTACGAGCAGTACTTC. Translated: CASSFRTSGSSYEQYF.

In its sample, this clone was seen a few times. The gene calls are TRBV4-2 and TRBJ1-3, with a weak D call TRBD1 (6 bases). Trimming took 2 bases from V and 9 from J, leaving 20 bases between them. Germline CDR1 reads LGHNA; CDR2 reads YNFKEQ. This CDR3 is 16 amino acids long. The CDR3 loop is CASSQQTTGTKGTIYF. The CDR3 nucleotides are TGTGCCAGCAGCCAACAGACTACCGGGACAAAGGGCACCATATATTTT.

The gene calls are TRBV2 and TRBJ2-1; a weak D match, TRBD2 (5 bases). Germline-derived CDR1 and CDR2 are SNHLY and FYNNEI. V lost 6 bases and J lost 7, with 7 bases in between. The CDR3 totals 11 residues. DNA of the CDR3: TGTGCCAGCAGGGACTCAAATGAGCAGTTCTTC. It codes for CASRDSNEQFF.

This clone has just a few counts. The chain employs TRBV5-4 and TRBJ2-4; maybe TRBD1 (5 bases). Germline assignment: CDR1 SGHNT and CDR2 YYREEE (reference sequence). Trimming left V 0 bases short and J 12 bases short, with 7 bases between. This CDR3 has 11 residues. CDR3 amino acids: CASSLAGHQYF. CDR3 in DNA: TGTGCCAGCAGCTTGGCCGGACATCAGTACTTC.

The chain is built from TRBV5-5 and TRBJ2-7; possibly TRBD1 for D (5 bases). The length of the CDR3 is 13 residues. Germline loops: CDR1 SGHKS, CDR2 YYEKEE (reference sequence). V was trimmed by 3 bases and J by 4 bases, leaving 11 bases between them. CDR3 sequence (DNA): TGTGCCAGCAGCTATCAGGGTCGGTACGAGCAGTACTTC. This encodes CASSYQGRYEQYF.

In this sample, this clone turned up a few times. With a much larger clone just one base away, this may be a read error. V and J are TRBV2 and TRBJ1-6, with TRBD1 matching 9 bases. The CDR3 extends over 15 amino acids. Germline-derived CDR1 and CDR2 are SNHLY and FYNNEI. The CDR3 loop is CARSLQGADNSPLHF. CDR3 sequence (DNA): TGTGCCCGCAGCCTACAGGGGGCCGATAATTCACCCCTCCACTTT.

The CDR3 loop reads CASSVLAGSNTQYF. Here the CDR3 DNA reads TGTGCCAGCAGCGTTCTAGCGGGATCGAATACGCAGTATTTT. The gene calls are TRBV9 and TRBJ2-3; 9 bases fit TRBD2. This CDR3 is built from 14 residues. The germline CDR1 and CDR2 sequences are SGDLS and YYNGEE. V lost 2 bases to trimming and J lost 7 bases; unmatched junction nucleotides: 5.

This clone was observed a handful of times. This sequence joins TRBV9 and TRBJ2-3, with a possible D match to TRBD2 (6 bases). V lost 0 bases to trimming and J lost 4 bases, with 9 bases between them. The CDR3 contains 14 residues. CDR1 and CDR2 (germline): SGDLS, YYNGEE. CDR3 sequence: CASSVVSGSDTQYF. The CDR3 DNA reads TGTGCCAGCAGCGTAGTGAGCGGGTCAGATACGCAGTATTTT.

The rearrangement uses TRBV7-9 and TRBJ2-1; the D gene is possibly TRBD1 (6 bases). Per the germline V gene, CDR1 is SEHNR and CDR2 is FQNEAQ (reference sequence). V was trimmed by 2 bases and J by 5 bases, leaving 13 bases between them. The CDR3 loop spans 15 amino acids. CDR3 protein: CASSLKGGSDNEQFF. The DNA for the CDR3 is TGTGCCAGCAGCTTAAAAGGGGGATCGGACAATGAGCAGTTCTTC.

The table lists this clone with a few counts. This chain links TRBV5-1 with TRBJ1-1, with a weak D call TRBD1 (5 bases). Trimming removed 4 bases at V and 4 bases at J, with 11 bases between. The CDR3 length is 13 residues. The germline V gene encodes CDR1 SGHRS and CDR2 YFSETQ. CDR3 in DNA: TGCGCCAGCAGCGCTACAGGTATCACTGAAGCTTTCTTT. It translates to CASSATGITEAFF. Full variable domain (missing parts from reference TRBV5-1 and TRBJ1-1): KAGVTQTPRYLIKTRGQQVTLSCSPISGHRSVSWYQQTPGQGLQFLFEYFSETQRNKGNFPGRFSGRQFSNSRSEMNVSTLELGDSALYLCASSATGITEAFFGQGTRLTVV.

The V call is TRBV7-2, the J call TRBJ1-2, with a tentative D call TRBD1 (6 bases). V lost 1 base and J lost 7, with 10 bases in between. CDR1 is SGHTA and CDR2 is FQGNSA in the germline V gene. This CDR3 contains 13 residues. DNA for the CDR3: TGTGCCAGCAGCTTAGACAGGGACGCTGGCTACACCTTC. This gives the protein CASSLDRDAGYTF.

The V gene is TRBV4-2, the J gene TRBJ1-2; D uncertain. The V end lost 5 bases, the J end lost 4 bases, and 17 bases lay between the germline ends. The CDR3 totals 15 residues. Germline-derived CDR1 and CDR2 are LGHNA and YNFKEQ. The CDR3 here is CASSVRVASGYGYTF. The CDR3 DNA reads TGTGCCAGCAGCGTCCGGGTTGCGAGTGGCTATGGCTACACCTTC.

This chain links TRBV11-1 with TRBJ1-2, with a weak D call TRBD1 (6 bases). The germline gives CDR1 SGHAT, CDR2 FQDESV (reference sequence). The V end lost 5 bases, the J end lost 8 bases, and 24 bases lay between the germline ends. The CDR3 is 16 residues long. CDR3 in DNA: TGTGCCAGCAGCCCCCTGGGGGGCCTAAAGGATCAAGGCTACACCTTC. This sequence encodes CASSPLGGLKDQGYTF.

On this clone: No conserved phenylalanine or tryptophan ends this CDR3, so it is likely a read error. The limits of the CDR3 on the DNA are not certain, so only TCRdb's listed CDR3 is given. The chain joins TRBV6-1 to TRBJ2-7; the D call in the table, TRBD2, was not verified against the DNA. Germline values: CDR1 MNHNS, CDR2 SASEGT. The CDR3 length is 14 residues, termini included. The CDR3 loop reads CASSTGTSKAPWVI.

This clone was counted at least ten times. The CDR3: CASSLGPQGASGYEQYF. The CDR3 DNA reads as TGTGCCAGCAGCTTAGGTCCACAGGGGGCGAGTGGCTACGAGCAGTACTTC. The chain joins TRBV7-2 to TRBJ2-7, with 9 bases fitting TRBD1. Germline-derived CDR1 and CDR2 are SGHTA and FQGNSA. V shed 1 base, J shed 3 bases, and the junction held 10 bases outside the gene matches. This CDR3 is 17 amino acids long.

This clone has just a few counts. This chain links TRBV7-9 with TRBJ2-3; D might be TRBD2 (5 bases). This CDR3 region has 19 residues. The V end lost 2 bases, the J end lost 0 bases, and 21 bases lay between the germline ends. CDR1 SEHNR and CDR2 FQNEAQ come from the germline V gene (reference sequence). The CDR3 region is CASSLFVPGRTYSTDTQYF. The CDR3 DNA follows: TGTGCCAGCAGCTTATTCGTACCCGGGCGGACTTATAGCACAGATACGCAGTATTTT.

The CDR3: CASSLARQGGETQYF. The CDR3 DNA follows: TGTGCCAGCAGCTTAGCGCGACAAGGAGGAGAGACCCAGTACTTC. The V and J genes are TRBV7-2 and TRBJ2-5; D possibly corresponds to TRBD2 (5 bases). The V end was cut by 0 bases, the J end by 4 bases, with 12 bases between. The CDR3 sequence is 15 residues long. The germline V gene has CDR1 SGHTA and CDR2 FQGNSA.

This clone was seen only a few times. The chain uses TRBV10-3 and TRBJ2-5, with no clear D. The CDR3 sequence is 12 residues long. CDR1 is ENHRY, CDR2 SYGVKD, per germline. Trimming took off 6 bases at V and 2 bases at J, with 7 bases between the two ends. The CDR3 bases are TGTGCCATCAGCGATGAGCAAGAGACCCAGTACTTC. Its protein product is CAISDEQETQYF.